This T cell receptor (beta chain) was captured in a study of blood T cell repertoires in COVID-19. Study-wide context: COVID-19 samples collected from the United States, Italy and Spain covered acute and convalescent phases.

Using immunoSEQ multiplex PCR, the repertoire was profiled, and TCRdb retains in-frame clones only, with some absent. The sample shows more than 45,000 clones, roughly 84% of them seen only once. The CDR3 has 17 amino acids. Losses at the gene ends were 2 bases for V and 4 bases for J; bases not matched to a gene: 8. This clonotype originated in a man between 40 and 49 years old with active COVID-19. The sample comprised peripheral blood. The rearrangement joins TRBV23-1 to TRBJ2-2; the match to TRBD1 covers 9 bases. TRBV23-1 falls under the ORF class, with uncertain function. In nucleotides, the CDR3 is TGCGCCAGCAGTCAACCCCGGGACAGGGTTTCCACCGGGGAGCTGTTTTTT. Its translation is CASSQPRDRVSTGELFF.